This is a list of T cell receptor beta chains from one sample in a study of blood T cell repertoires in COVID-19. Clones were sequenced by immunoSEQ multiplex PCR, and TCRdb holds only the in-frame ones, with some missing. The sample yields more than 200,000 clones, 65% to 90% seen once. Sequences were obtained from peripheral blood. All receptors come from a woman over 75 with active or convalescent COVID-19. CDR3s include the opening cysteine and the closing phenylalanine or tryptophan. A D gene is named only where the DNA matches it firmly. Some rows have no size entry. The others give once, few or many, or a class for an expanded clone.

TRBV4-1	TRBD2	once	TRBJ2-3	CASSLRGGQPDTQYF	TGCGCCAGCAGCCTCCGGGGGGGCCAACCAGATACGCAGTATTTT
TRBV5-1	NA	NA	TRBJ2-2	CASSLQPMGPNTGELFF	TGCGCCAGCAGCTTACAACCGATGGGCCCGAACACCGGGGAGCTGTTTTTT
TRBV28	TRBD1	NA	TRBJ1-2	CASKIGQGWVYTF	TGTGCCAGCAAAATCGGACAGGGTTGGGTCTACACCTTC
TRBV7-9	NA	few	TRBJ2-1	CASISRSGVPPVPFF	TGTGCCAGCATCTCCCGGTCAGGGGTCCCTCCGGTGCCGTTCTTC
TRBV2	TRBD1	NA	TRBJ1-5	CASSLTTGQSQPQHF	TGTGCCAGCAGCCTAACCACGGGACAGTCACAGCCCCAGCATTTT
TRBV20-1	NA	NA	TRBJ1-1	CSASYGGWNTEAFF	TGCAGTGCTAGTTATGGGGGGTGGAACACTGAAGCTTTCTTT
TRBV12-3/TRBV12-4	NA	NA	TRBJ1-5	CASSPQEGQPQHF	TGTGCCAGCAGTCCGCAGGAGGGTCAGCCCCAGCATTTT
TRBV5-1	NA	NA	TRBJ2-1	CASSLAPRESYNEQFF	TGCGCCAGCAGCTTGGCCCCGAGGGAATCCTACAATGAGCAGTTCTTC
TRBV2	NA	NA	TRBJ1-1	CASSDTRVYTEAFF	TGTGCCAGCAGTGATACCAGGGTGTACACTGAAGCTTTCTTT
TRBV15	NA	NA	TRBJ1-2	CATSPEGTPYGYTF	TGTGCCACCAGCCCCGAGGGGACACCATATGGCTACACCTTC
TRBV30	NA	NA	TRBJ1-3	CAWSASSGFGNTIYF	TGTGCCTGGAGTGCCTCGAGCGGGTTTGGAAACACCATATATTTT
TRBV27	TRBD2	NA	TRBJ2-1	CASSPSGRASYNEQFF	TGTGCCAGCAGTCCTAGCGGGAGGGCCTCCTACAATGAGCAGTTCTTC
TRBV28	NA	NA	TRBJ2-3	CASSSGSTDTQYF	TGTGCCAGCAGCTCGGGGAGCACAGATACGCAGTATTTT
TRBV28	TRBD1	NA	TRBJ1-1	CASSGSGQGGTEAFF	TGTGCCAGCAGTGGATCGGGACAGGGAGGCACTGAAGCTTTCTTT
TRBV3-1/TRBV3-2	TRBD2	NA	TRBJ2-1	CASSQGGLAGSLSSYNEQFF	TGTGCCAGCAGCCAAGGGGGACTAGCGGGGTCACTCAGCTCCTACAATGAGCAGTTCTTC
TRBV28	NA	NA	TRBJ1-3	CASSPGEISGNTIYF	TGTGCCAGCAGTCCCGGAGAGATCTCTGGAAACACCATATATTTT
TRBV15	NA	NA	TRBJ2-3	CATSQGGVSADTQYF	TGTGCCACCAGCCAAGGAGGGGTTAGTGCAGATACGCAGTATTTT
TRBV11-2	NA	NA	TRBJ2-1	CASSLGGGNEQFF	TGTGCCAGCAGCTTAGGAGGTGGGAATGAGCAGTTCTTC
TRBV5-6	NA	once	TRBJ1-2	CASSLSGFKIRGYTF	TGTGCCAGCAGCTTGTCAGGGTTCAAAATCCGGGGCTACACCTTC
TRBV30	NA	NA	TRBJ2-5	CAWSVGAYQETQYF	TGTGCCTGGAGTGTGGGGGCGTACCAAGAGACCCAGTACTTC
TRBV18	NA	NA	TRBJ2-1	CASSPGWDTYNEQFF	TGTGCCAGCTCACCTGGATGGGACACCTACAATGAGCAGTTCTTC
TRBV2	NA	once	TRBJ1-3	CASSVDKSEGNTIYF	TGTGCCAGCAGCGTGGACAAATCCGAGGGAAACACCATATATTTT
TRBV2	TRBD2	NA	TRBJ2-1	CASEGLLSSYNEQFF	TGTGCCAGCGAGGGACTATTAAGCTCCTACAATGAGCAGTTCTTC
TRBV10-3	NA	NA	TRBJ1-4	CAISEFGPREKLFF	TGTGCCATCAGTGAGTTTGGGCCTCGAGAAAAACTGTTTTTT
TRBV3-1/TRBV3-2	NA	NA	TRBJ1-2	CASSPRSGYGYTF	TGTGCCAGCAGCCCTCGGTCGGGGTATGGCTACACCTTC
TRBV11-3	TRBD2	NA	TRBJ2-1	CASSLGLAGGEQFF	TGTGCCAGCAGCTTAGGTCTAGCGGGCGGAGAGCAGTTCTTC
TRBV7-7	NA	NA	TRBJ2-5	CASSLGAGVGETQYF	TGTGCTAGCAGCTTAGGGGCGGGTGTGGGAGAGACCCAGTACTTC
TRBV10-1	NA	NA	TRBJ1-4	CASSDGSGTNEKLFF	TGCGCCAGCAGTGACGGGAGCGGAACTAATGAAAAACTGTTTTTT
TRBV19	NA	NA	TRBJ2-2	CASRLDWLNTGELFF	TGTGCCAGTAGACTGGACTGGCTGAACACCGGGGAGCTGTTTTTT
TRBV27	TRBD1	NA	TRBJ1-2	CASSPRTGVEANYGYTF	TGTGCCAGCAGTCCCAGGACAGGGGTGGAAGCTAACTATGGCTACACCTTC
TRBV2	TRBD2	NA	TRBJ2-5	CASTFWTSVETQYF	TGTGCCAGCACGTTCTGGACTAGTGTGGAGACCCAGTACTTC
TRBV24-1	NA	NA	TRBJ1-3	CATSDFYPPYCYSGNTIYF	TGTGCCACCAGTGATTTTTACCCCCCCTATTGTTACTCTGGAAACACCATATATTTT
TRBV9	NA	NA	TRBJ1-4	CASSVGSGNNEKLFF	TGTGCCAGCAGCGTAGGCTCCGGGAATAATGAAAAACTGTTTTTT
TRBV5-1	TRBD1	NA	TRBJ1-4	CASSTGQGGEKMFF	TGCGCCAGCAGCACGGGACAGGGGGGTGAAAAAATGTTTTTT
TRBV9	NA	NA	TRBJ2-3	CASSPEMYTQYF	TGTGCCAGCAGCCCGGAGATGTATACGCAGTATTTT
TRBV18	TRBD1	NA	TRBJ2-3	CASSPGTGLIDTQYF	TGTGCCAGCTCACCAGGGACAGGGCTTATAGATACGCAGTATTTT
TRBV5-1	NA	NA	TRBJ2-7	CASSTDTYEQYF	TGCGCCAGCAGCACGGACACCTACGAGCAGTACTTC
TRBV28	NA	NA	TRBJ1-2	CASSLNLSNYGYTF	TGTGCCAGCAGTTTGAACCTATCTAACTATGGCTACACCTTC
TRBV5-4	TRBD1	NA	TRBJ1-2	CASSRTGGYGYGYTF	TGTGCCAGCAGCCGTACAGGGGGATATGGCTATGGCTACACCTTC
TRBV5-1	TRBD1	NA	TRBJ2-1	CASSLDQGADNEQFF	TGCGCCAGCAGCTTGGACCAGGGGGCCGACAATGAGCAGTTCTTC
TRBV28	NA	few	TRBJ1-6	CASSYAVRQESNSPLHF	TGTGCCAGCAGTTACGCCGTTAGGCAGGAAAGTAATTCACCCCTCCACTTT